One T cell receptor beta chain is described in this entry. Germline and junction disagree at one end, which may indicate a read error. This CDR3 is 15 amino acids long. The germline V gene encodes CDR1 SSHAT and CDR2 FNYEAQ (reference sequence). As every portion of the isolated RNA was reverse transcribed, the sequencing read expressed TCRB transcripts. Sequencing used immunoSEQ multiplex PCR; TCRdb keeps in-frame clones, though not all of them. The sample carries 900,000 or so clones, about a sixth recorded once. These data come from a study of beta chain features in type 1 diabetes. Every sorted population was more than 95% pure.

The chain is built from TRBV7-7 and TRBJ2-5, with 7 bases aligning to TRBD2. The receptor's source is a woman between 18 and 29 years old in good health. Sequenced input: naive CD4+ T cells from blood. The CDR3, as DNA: TGTGCTAGCAGCTTATTAGGGCGGGAGTTGGAGACCCAGTACTTC. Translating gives CASSLLGRELETQYF.